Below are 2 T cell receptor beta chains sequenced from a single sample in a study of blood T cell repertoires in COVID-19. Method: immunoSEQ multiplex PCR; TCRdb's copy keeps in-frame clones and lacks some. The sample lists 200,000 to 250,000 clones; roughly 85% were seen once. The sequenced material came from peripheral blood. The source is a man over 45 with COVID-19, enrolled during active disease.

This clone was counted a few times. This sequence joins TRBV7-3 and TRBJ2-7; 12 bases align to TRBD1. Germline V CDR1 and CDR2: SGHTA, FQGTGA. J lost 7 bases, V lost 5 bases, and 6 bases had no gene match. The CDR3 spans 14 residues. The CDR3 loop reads CASSPGTGGLEQYF. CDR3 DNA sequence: TGTGCCAGCAGCCCCGGGACAGGGGGCCTTGAGCAGTACTTC.

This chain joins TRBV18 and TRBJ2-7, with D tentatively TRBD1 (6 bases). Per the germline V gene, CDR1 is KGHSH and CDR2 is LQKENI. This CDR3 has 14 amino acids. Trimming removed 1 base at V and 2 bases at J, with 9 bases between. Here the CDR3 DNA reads TGTGCCAGCTCACCACGGACAGACGCCTACGAGCAGTACTTC. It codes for CASSPRTDAYEQYF.